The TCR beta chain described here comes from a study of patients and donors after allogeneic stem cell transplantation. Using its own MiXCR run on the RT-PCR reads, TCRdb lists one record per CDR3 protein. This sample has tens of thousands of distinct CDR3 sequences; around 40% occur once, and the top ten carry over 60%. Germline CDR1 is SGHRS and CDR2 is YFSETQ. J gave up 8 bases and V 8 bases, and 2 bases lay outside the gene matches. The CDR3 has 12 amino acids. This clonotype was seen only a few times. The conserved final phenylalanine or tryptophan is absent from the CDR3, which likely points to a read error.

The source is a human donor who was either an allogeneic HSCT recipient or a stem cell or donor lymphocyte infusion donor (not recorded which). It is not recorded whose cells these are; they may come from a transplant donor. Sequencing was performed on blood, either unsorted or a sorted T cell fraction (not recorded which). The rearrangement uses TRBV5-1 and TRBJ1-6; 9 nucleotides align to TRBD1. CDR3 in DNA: TGCGCCAGTTGGACAGGGGATTCACCCCTCCACTCC. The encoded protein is CASWTGDSPLHS.